The present entry profiles one T cell receptor (beta chain) with its context. What it binds is unknown. This entry comes from a study of human T cells and chemical hapten exposure. Across the whole study: Across its roughly 24 weeks, the study gave patients weekly diphenylcyclopropenone doses to the scalp. Small pooled library volume differences mainly caused per-sample TCR yield variation.

Findings of the study overall: TCRs whose frequency exceeded 1 in 1000 remained the same following DPC sensitization.

Trimming removed 6 bases from V and 4 bases from J, with 10 bases in between. The CDR3 runs 13 residues. Germline V gene lookup returns CDR1 SGHTA and CDR2 FQGNSA. TCRdb fed the RACE reads into MiXCR, producing one record per CDR3 protein. The sample carries about 250,000 distinct CDR3 sequences, 7.5% to 8% recorded once. Time point denoted: pre-sensitization, week 0. Documented treatment: therapeutic diphenylcyclopropenone sensitization with weekly scalp DPC. The V and J genes are TRBV7-2 and TRBJ1-5, with a tentative D call TRBD1 (5 bases). The clonotype comes from a man younger than 35 with alopecia areata. Some clones in this sample may be carry-over from other donors' samples. Sequences were derived from whole blood, sampled in connection with sensitization to the hapten diphenylcyclopropenone (DPC). This chain's CDR3 is CASRGSGNQPQHF. The CDR3 DNA follows: TGTGCCAGCAGGGGGTCAGGGAATCAGCCCCAGCATTTT.